These T cell receptor beta chains were read from a single sample in a study of blood T cell repertoires in COVID-19. Clones were read by immunoSEQ multiplex PCR, and TCRdb kept only the in-frame ones, dropping some. The data hold over 250,000 clones, with roughly nine tenths observed a single time. The material sequenced was PBMCs or T cells enriched from blood (not recorded which). The receptor set was obtained from a young woman who had recovered from COVID-19. The CDR3 runs from the conserved cysteine through the conserved F or W. D genes are given only for firm matches. Clone size, where shown, is once, few, many, or a class for clones that have expanded.

v_call	j_call	clone_size	d_call	cdr3_nt	cdr3_aa
TRBV27	TRBJ1-5	NA	TRBD1	TGTGCCAGCAGTAGACAGGGTGGGGGCAATCAGCCCCAGCATTTT	CASSRQGGGNQPQHF
TRBV6-6	TRBJ2-7	NA	NA	TGTGCCAGCAGTTACAGGGGGTTTTCCTACGAGCAGTACTTC	CASSYRGFSYEQYF
TRBV18	TRBJ1-1	NA	NA	TGTGCCAGCAACCACGCGAGGGATTTGAACACTGAAGCTTTCTTT	CASNHARDLNTEAFF
TRBV27	TRBJ2-7	many	TRBD1	TGTGCCAGCAGTTCGAGGACAGGGACGGGCGTCTCCTACGAGCAGTACTTC	CASSSRTGTGVSYEQYF
TRBV6-6	TRBJ1-2	NA	NA	TGTGCCAGCAGCTACATGTCATACTATGGCTACACCTTC	CASSYMSYYGYTF
TRBV12-3/TRBV12-4	TRBJ2-3	NA	NA	TGTGCCAGCAGTCTTACTGAAATTACGCAGTATTTT	CASSLTEITQYF
TRBV30	TRBJ1-2	NA	TRBD1	TGTGCCTGGAGGGGGACAGGGGGTTCGGCTGGCTACACCTTC	CAWRGTGGSAGYTF
TRBV28	TRBJ1-5	few	NA	TGTGCCAGCAGTTCTGGACAGTTCGAACAGCCCCAGCATTTT	CASSSGQFEQPQHF
TRBV7-6	TRBJ2-5	NA	TRBD2	TGTGCCAGCAGCGAGGAGGGGCGGGAGTTCCCCCAAGAGACCCAGTACTTC	CASSEEGREFPQETQYF
TRBV6-5	TRBJ2-5	NA	TRBD1	TGTGCCAGCAGCCGGACAGGTCCTAAAGAGACCCAGTACTTC	CASSRTGPKETQYF
TRBV7-9	TRBJ1-4	NA	NA	TGTGCCAGCAGTTCCAACCAAGGACGGGATACTAATGAAAAACTGTTTTTT	CASSSNQGRDTNEKLFF
TRBV13	TRBJ2-2	NA	NA	TGTGCCAGCAGCGCCCGGGTCGAGAGGAACGGGGAGCTGTTTTTT	CASSARVERNGELFF
TRBV7-2	TRBJ1-2	NA	TRBD1	TGTGCCAGCAGCTCCTCGACAGGGCGAAGGGACTATGGCTACACCTTC	CASSSSTGRRDYGYTF
TRBV28	TRBJ2-4	NA	NA	TGTGCCAGCAGTTTACGAGGTGTGCGTGCCAAAAACATTCAGTACTTC	CASSLRGVRAKNIQYF
TRBV5-1	TRBJ1-2	NA	NA	TGCGCCAGCAGCCCTGAGACGGGAGCTAACTATGGCTACACCTTC	CASSPETGANYGYTF
TRBV5-4	TRBJ2-1	NA	TRBD2	TGTGCCAGCAGCTTGGGACTAGCGGGGGCTATCCTCAATGAGCAGTTCTTC	CASSLGLAGAILNEQFF
TRBV30	TRBJ2-7	NA	TRBD2	TGTGCCTGGAAGCTAGCGGGGGCCTACGAGCAGTACTTC	CAWKLAGAYEQYF
TRBV5-5	TRBJ1-2	NA	NA	TGTGCCAGCAGCTTGGCCTTTCAGAACTATGGCTACACCTTC	CASSLAFQNYGYTF
TRBV18	TRBJ2-5	NA	NA	TGTGCCAGCTCACCGCAGGACAAGGGGGAGACCCAGTACTTC	CASSPQDKGETQYF
TRBV15	TRBJ2-4	NA	TRBD1	TGTGCCACCAGCAGAGACAGGGGGCAGAACATTCAGTACTTC	CATSRDRGQNIQYF
TRBV28	TRBJ2-1	NA	TRBD2	TGTGCCAGCAGTTTACTCTCTAGCGGGGGTTACAATGAGCAGTTCTTC	CASSLLSSGGYNEQFF
TRBV19	TRBJ2-7	NA	TRBD2	TGTGCCAGTAGTAGACTAGCGGGAGAGGAGGGCTACGAGCAGTACTTC	CASSRLAGEEGYEQYF
TRBV5-1	TRBJ1-4	few	TRBD1	TGCGCCAGCAGCTTCGAACAGGGGAATGAAAAACTGTTTTTT	CASSFEQGNEKLFF
TRBV6-5	TRBJ2-2	NA	NA	TGTGCCAGCAAACTATACAGGGCCACCGGGGAGCTGTTTTTT	CASKLYRATGELFF
TRBV2	TRBJ2-1	NA	TRBD2	TGTGCCAGCACAGGGACTAGCGCCTACAATGAGCAGTTCTTC	CASTGTSAYNEQFF
TRBV7-9	TRBJ2-1	NA	TRBD2	TGTGCCAGCAGGGGAGGACTAGAATACAATGAGCAGTTCTTC	CASRGGLEYNEQFF
TRBV19	TRBJ2-5	NA	NA	TGTGCCAGTAGTATATCCAGGGATGGGGAGACCCAGTACTTC	CASSISRDGETQYF
TRBV27	TRBJ2-1	NA	TRBD2	TGTGCCAGCAGATCGCCGGGACTAGCATCTCAGAATGAGCAGTTCTTC	CASRSPGLASQNEQFF
TRBV28	TRBJ2-1	few	TRBD1	TGTGCCAGCCTCGACAGACAGGGGGAAGGTAATGAGCAGTTCTTC	CASLDRQGEGNEQFF
TRBV2	TRBJ2-1	NA	TRBD2	TGTGCCAGCAATGAATACGGCCCAGCGGGGGAGCAGTTCTTC	CASNEYGPAGEQFF
TRBV28	TRBJ1-2	NA	TRBD1	TGTGCCAGCAGTTCCGACAGGGCAGGGGGTGGTTTGGATGGCTACACCTTC	CASSSDRAGGGLDGYTF
TRBV6-2/TRBV6-3	TRBJ1-1	NA	NA	TGTGCCAGCAGTTCCTTCGACAGGAAGCGTGAAGCTTTCTTT	CASSSFDRKREAFF
TRBV7-2	TRBJ2-1	NA	NA	TGTGCCAGCAGCCCCAGAGGGAGCCACCCCAATGAGCAGTTCTTC	CASSPRGSHPNEQFF
TRBV7-9	TRBJ2-7	NA	NA	TGTGCCAGCAGTATGGGGCCTTACGAGCAGTACTTC	CASSMGPYEQYF
TRBV21-1	TRBJ2-1	NA	NA	TGTGCCAGCAGCTGGTGGAGGGACTATGGCAATGAGCAGTTCTTC	CASSWWRDYGNEQFF
TRBV27	TRBJ2-1	NA	TRBD2	TGTGCCAGCAGTTTGGTGACTAGCGGGGAATTCAATGAGCAGTTCTTC	CASSLVTSGEFNEQFF
TRBV27	TRBJ2-7	few	NA	TGTGCCAGCAGTTTTCGGGGGGCCGATACAGACGAGCAGTACTTC	CASSFRGADTDEQYF
TRBV19	TRBJ1-2	NA	NA	TGTGCCAGTGGTCCGGGTGGCTACACCTTC	CASGPGGYTF
TRBV3-1/TRBV3-2	TRBJ1-1	NA	TRBD1	TGTGCCAGCAACGACAGGGGGACCACTGAAGCTTTCTTT	CASNDRGTTEAFF
TRBV5-8	TRBJ2-1	NA	NA	TGTGCCAGCAGCATTTTGGACATACGGAAGTTCTTC	CASSILDIRKFF
TRBV14	TRBJ1-2	NA	TRBD1	TGTGCCAGCAGCCGGGACAGGGGTAACTATGGCTACACCTTC	CASSRDRGNYGYTF
TRBV28	TRBJ2-7	few	TRBD1	TGTGCCAGCAGTTTAAAGCTGGGACAGATCCTACTCTACGAGCAGTACTTC	CASSLKLGQILLYEQYF
TRBV5-1	TRBJ2-2	NA	NA	TGCGCCAGCAGCTTTGGAAATCTAGTCGGCGGGGAGCTGTTTTTT	CASSFGNLVGGELFF
TRBV4-1	TRBJ2-2	NA	NA	TGCGCCAGCAGCCAAGAACCCCAGTTCGCCGGGGAGCTGTTTTTT	CASSQEPQFAGELFF
TRBV5-1	TRBJ1-4	NA	NA	TGCGCCAGCAGCTCTACAGGGCCGGACGTATCCGAAAAACTGTTTTTT	CASSSTGPDVSEKLFF